The following is a TCR beta chain sequence with its context. Here immunoSEQ multiplex PCR was the method, and the copy in TCRdb shows in-frame clones only, minus some. The sample lists 300,000 to 450,000 clones, 80% to 90% seen once, with around 2.8% in the top ten. This sample is part of a study of blood T cell repertoires in COVID-19. CDR3 length: 16 amino acids. The junction had 4 bases not matched to a gene; V was cut back by 0 bases and J by 0 bases. Germline CDR1 LGHDT, CDR2 YNNKEL (reference sequence). The V and J genes are TRBV3-1 (or the pseudogene TRBV3-2) and TRBJ1-1; 7 nucleotides align to TRBD1. The TCR was taken from a woman aged 25 to 39 with COVID-19, enrolled during active disease. Sequencing was performed on peripheral blood. The CDR3 loop reads CASSQDSQGVNTEAFF. As DNA, the CDR3 is TGTGCCAGCAGCCAAGATAGTCAGGGGGTGAACACTGAAGCTTTCTTT.